This T cell receptor beta chain was documented in a study of blood T cell repertoires in COVID-19. Only in-frame clones appear in the TCRdb table, and some are missing; sequencing was by immunoSEQ multiplex PCR. The sample shows roughly 57,000 clones, 80% to 90% of them seen only once. Per germline, CDR1 MNHEY and CDR2 SVGAGI. Trimming left V 6 bases short and J 2 bases short, with 16 bases between. The CDR3 has 15 residues. The clonotype comes from a man in his 60s with active or convalescent COVID-19. J is TRBJ1-2 and V is TRBV6-5; possibly TRBD1 for D (5 bases). Sequenced material: peripheral blood. The chain's CDR3 is CASSDFRRGNYGYTF. CDR3 DNA: TGTGCCAGCAGCGACTTTCGGCGGGGGAACTATGGCTACACCTTC.